This TCR beta chain was recorded in a study of T cell responses to AZD1222 COVID-19 vaccine. Sequencing used immunoSEQ multiplex PCR; TCRdb keeps in-frame clones, though not all of them. The sample includes about 150,000 clones, about 92% of them seen just once. Germline values: CDR1 SGHTA, CDR2 FQGTGA. V lost 5 bases to trimming and J lost 8 bases, with 15 bases between them. This CDR3 has 13 amino acids. Broader study findings: Unmutated variant regions are reportedly the target of nearly half of TCRs that are spike-specific. Baseline serology detected seropositivity in only six AZD1222 recipients.

Details on this clone: Its cognate antigen is unknown.

The genes are TRBV7-3 and TRBJ1-1; tentatively, D is TRBD1 (5 bases). The sequencing used peripheral blood, collected 28 days after the second AZD1222 dose. This receptor was identified in an adult who received the AZD1222 COVID-19 vaccine. As DNA, the CDR3 is TGTGCCAGCAGCCCAGGAGGGGTTGGCGAAGCTTTCTTT. It encodes CASSPGGVGEAFF.